This TCR beta chain was sequenced for a study of technical replicates of blood from a few donors. The CDR3 sequence is 13 residues long. CDR1 and CDR2 from the germline V gene are SGHRS and YFSETQ. V shed 3 bases, J shed 3 bases, and the junction held 2 bases outside the gene matches. Repertoires were generated with immunoSEQ multiplex PCR, while TCRdb's copy carries only in-frame clones and drops some. This table has some 49,000 clones, about 93% appearing once. A single count supports this clone. This sequence originates from a human donor in good health. Some clones in this sample may be carry-over from other donors' samples. The source material was PBMCs. The rearrangement joins TRBV5-1 to TRBJ2-7; 8 nucleotides match TRBD1. CDR3 region: CASSSGQGYEQYF. Here the CDR3 DNA reads TGCGCCAGCAGCTCCGGACAGGGCTACGAGCAGTACTTC. Combining the CDR3 with reference TRBV5-1 and TRBJ2-7 gives the whole variable domain KAGVTQTPRYLIKTRGQQVTLSCSPISGHRSVSWYQQTPGQGLQFLFEYFSETQRNKGNFPGRFSGRQFSNSRSEMNVSTLELGDSALYLCASSSGQGYEQYFGPGTRLTVT.